This TCR beta chain comes out of a study of blood T cell repertoires in COVID-19 (dated by TCRdb to between 2020 and 2021). In terms of the full investigation: The collaborator samples originated in the United States, Italy and Spain and spanned the acute and convalescent phases of COVID-19. The material from the prospective study consisted of cDNA or gDNA derived from T cells, B-cell-depleted T cells, or PBMCs. Subjects who had been exposed to COVID-19, were actively infected with it, or had recovered from it provided the deeply sampled blood TCRbeta repertoires that made up the dataset. The repertoires were made available in a free public database intended to serve as a resource for research on the immune response to SARS-CoV-2. The samples were drawn from the first 160 participants of the ongoing ImmuneRACE study and from roughly 1,300 subjects provided by 6 global collaborators. A de-identified subject ID, COVID-19 status, age in years and sex were almost always included in the sample metadata. Where available, HLA class I and class II types were taken from metadata supplied by the sample provider and were not determined by assay-based typing.

Collaborating institutions collected whole blood in K2EDTA tubes following their own protocols. For TCRbeta analysis, collaborators shipped samples as frozen whole blood, isolated PBMCs, or DNA extracted from either of those sample types. From the germline V gene (reference sequence), CDR1 is GTSNPN and CDR2 is SVGIG. V is shortened by 0 bases, J by 1 base, and the region joining them spans 8 bases. The CDR3 contains 14 residues, cysteine and phenylalanine counted. Only the CDR3 part of the read is kept: 42 bases, read in frame from the first base. As to this clone: Its antigen remains undetermined. No much larger clone is present one base from it, and per-base qualities are unavailable.

Findings and caveats that apply to the study as a whole: The quantity of clinical and demographic metadata differed by source and by participant and was supplied without curation.

TCRbeta CDR3 regions were amplified from genomic DNA using the immunoSEQ Assay, a bias-controlled multiplex PCR. On the study's bioinformatics: The number of nucleated cells in each sample was estimated by amplification of reference gene primers within the assay. To quantify the absolute abundance of each unique TCRbeta CDR3 rearrangement, sequence reads were collapsed and filtered. For each sample, productive Simpson clonality was calculated as the square root of Simpson's diversity index over productive rearrangements. In TCRdb, the immuneACCESS table is reduced to in-frame sequences with V and J assigned. These tables do not hold every clone; where another copy was compared, an unresolved V gene accounts for under half, and the others remain unexplained. D and trimming were read from the DNA, whereas the V and J calls and clone size are those reported in that table. In all, the sample holds about 49,000 clones, and roughly 82% of those were seen once. Around 2.8% of the sample belongs to the ten largest clones.

This TCR derives from a woman between 55 and 75 years old with acute or convalescent COVID-19. Sample: peripheral blood. This receptor chain uses TRBV30 and TRBJ2-3; the D gene is not confidently resolved. The nucleotide sequence is given as TGTGCCTGGAGTGTATCGGTTCGCACAGATACGCAGTATTTT. Translated, this is CAWSVSVRTDTQYF.